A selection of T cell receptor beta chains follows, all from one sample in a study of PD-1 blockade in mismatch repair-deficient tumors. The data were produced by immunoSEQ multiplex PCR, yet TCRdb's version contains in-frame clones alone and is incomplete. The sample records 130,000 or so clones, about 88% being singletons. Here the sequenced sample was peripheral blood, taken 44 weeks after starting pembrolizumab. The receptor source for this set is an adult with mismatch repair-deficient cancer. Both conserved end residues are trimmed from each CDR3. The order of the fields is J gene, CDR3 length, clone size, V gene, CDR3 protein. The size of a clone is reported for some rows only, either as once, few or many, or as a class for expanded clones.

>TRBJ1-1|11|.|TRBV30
AWTAVGNTEAF
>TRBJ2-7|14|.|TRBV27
ASSLYVGQGAYEQY
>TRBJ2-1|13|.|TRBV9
ASSAGLSSYNEQF
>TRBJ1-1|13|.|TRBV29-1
SVEARDRGPREAF
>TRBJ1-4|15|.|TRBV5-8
ASSLLRFISTNEKLF
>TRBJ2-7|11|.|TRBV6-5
ASSYTFTYEQY
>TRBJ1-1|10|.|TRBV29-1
SVHSLNTEAF
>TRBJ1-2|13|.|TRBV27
ASSLSKAGVYGYT
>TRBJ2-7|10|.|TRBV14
ASSPGSYEQY
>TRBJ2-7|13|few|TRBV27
ASSFSTSGSYEQY
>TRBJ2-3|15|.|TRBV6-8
ASSYCLRDRPGDTQY
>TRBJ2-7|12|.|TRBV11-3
ASSFSGGDYEQY
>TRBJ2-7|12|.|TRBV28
ASSFPGQTYEQY
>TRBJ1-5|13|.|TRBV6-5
ASSTRGEGNQPQH
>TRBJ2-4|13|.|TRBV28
ASSLVGLAKNIQY
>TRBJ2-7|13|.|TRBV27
ASSLSAGETYEQY
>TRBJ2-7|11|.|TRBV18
ASSMGPTYEQY
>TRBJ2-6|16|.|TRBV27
ASRPEGQGVYGANVLT
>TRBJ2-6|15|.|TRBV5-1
ASTPRLTSSGANVLT
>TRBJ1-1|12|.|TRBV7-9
ASSRGDRGTEAF
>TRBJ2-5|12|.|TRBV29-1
SVRPGLVWETQY
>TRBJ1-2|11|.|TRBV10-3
AISTPDEGGYT
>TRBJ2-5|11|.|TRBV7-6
ASSLGGQETQY
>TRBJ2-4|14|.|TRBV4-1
ASRQTLAGERNIQY
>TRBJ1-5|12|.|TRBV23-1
ASSQSGGNQPQH
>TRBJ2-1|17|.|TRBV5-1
ASSLAGTGGLAGGNEQF
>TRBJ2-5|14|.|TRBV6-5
ASSYRPSGSQETQY
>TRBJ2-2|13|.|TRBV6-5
ASSSWGSLTGELF
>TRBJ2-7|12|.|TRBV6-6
ASTKLATTYEQY
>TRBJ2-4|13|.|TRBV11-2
ASSLRAGAKNIQY
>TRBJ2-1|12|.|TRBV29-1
SVTGTSTYNEQF
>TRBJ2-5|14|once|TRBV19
ASSTDVLVSKETQY
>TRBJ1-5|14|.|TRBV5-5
ASSTGTGGFFQPQH
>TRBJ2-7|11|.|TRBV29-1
SVEAGERYEQY
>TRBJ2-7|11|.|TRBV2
ASSADRGNEQY
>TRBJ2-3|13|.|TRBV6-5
ASSTRWGGVDTQY
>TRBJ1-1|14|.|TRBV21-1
ASSKENDAGRTEAF
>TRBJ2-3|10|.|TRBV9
ASSVEENTQY
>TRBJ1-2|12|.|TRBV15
ATSRDSINYGYT
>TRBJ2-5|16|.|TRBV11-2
ASSLARGYKPFQETQY
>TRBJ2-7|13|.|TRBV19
ASSIVAGPTYEQY
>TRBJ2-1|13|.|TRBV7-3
ASSFVLAGYNEQF
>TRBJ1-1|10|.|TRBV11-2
ASSSRRPEAF
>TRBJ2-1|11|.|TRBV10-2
ASQREGRGEQF
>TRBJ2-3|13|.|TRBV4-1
ASSQVGLFTDTQY
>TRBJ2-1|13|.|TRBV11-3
ASSARRGAYNEQF
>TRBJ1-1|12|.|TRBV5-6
ASSTDREGTEAF
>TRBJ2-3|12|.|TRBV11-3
ASSLNRYTDTQY
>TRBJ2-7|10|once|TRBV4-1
ASSHPKREIS
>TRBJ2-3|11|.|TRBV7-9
ASSSASTDTQY
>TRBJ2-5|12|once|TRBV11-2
ASSATGLGETQY
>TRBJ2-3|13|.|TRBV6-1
ASSTRLDPTDTQY
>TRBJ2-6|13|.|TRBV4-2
ASSQVLSGANVLT
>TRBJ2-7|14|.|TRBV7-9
ASSLVRRTGESEQY
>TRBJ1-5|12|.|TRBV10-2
ASSEGGGDQPQH
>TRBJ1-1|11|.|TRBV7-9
ASSLVGTFEAF
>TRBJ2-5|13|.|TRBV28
ASSPTGGRQETQY
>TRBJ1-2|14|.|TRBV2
ASNERLAAVRDGYT
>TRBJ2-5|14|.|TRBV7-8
ASSLAAWTSKETQY